These 28 T cell receptor beta chains originate from one sample sequenced in a study of T-cell reconstitution after alpha-beta-depleted transplantation in children. The TCRbeta library incorporated unique molecular identifiers. TCRdb reanalysed the PCR reads using MiXCR and keeps one entry per CDR3 protein. The sample has about 300,000 distinct CDR3 sequences, around 9.1% seen once. The specimen comprised PBMCs, sampled before TCRalphabeta/CD19-depleted stem cell transplant. These receptors all come from a boy younger than two with acute myeloid leukemia, due to receive a stem cell transplant.

The sample holds a few counts of this clonotype. The J gene is TRBJ2-7, the V gene TRBV11-2, with a tentative D call TRBD1 (6 bases). Germline V gives CDR1 SGHAT, CDR2 FQNNGV. CDR3 length equals 13 residues. Between the trimmed V and J ends, which lost 3 bases and 4 bases, there was a span of 10 bases. The CDR3 is CASSLYRVYEQYF. CDR3 sequence (DNA): TGTGCCAGCAGCTTGTACAGGGTATACGAGCAGTACTTC.

This clonotype came up many times. This rearrangement joins TRBV24-1 to TRBJ2-5; weak D call: TRBD1 (5 bases). Germline V gene lookup returns CDR1 KGHDR and CDR2 SFDVKD. V shed 7 bases and J shed 7 bases, with 15 bases lying between them. The CDR3 contains 13 residues. This CDR3 reads CATSDSDWRTQYF. CDR3 sequence (DNA): TGTGCCACCAGCGACAGCGATTGGAGGACCCAGTACTTC.

This clonotype was observed at least ten times. The chain couples TRBV5-1 to TRBJ1-1; D gene ambiguous. Trimming removed 2 bases from V and 1 base from J, with 21 bases in between. This CDR3 region has 18 residues. Germline values: CDR1 SGHRS, CDR2 YFSETQ. The CDR3 protein is CASSFLGRAFGGNTEAFF. The CDR3 DNA follows: TGCGCCAGCAGCTTTTTAGGCCGGGCTTTTGGAGGGAACACTGAAGCTTTCTTT. Variable domain in full (rest from reference TRBV5-1 and TRBJ1-1): KAGVTQTPRYLIKTRGQQVTLSCSPISGHRSVSWYQQTPGQGLQFLFEYFSETQRNKGNFPGRFSGRQFSNSRSEMNVSTLELGDSALYLCASSFLGRAFGGNTEAFFGQGTRLTVV.

With regard to this clonotype: Just one base apart from a much larger clone, this may be a read error. This sequence joins TRBV4-2 and TRBJ1-6; weak D call: TRBD1 (5 bases). Per the germline V gene, CDR1 is LGHNA and CDR2 is YNFKEQ. This CDR3 spans 18 amino acids. In DNA, the CDR3 is TGTGCCACCAGCCAAGATCGTTCAGGGCGTACGGGCAGCTCACCCCTCCACTTT. Amino acids: CATSQDRSGRTGSSPLHF.

The rearrangement links TRBV12-3 or TRBV12-4 to TRBJ2-7, with 10 bases identical to TRBD2. V lost 5 bases to trimming and J lost 5 bases; unmatched junction nucleotides: 9. CDR3 length: 15 amino acids. The CDR3 DNA reads TGTGCCAGCAGTCTGACGGGAGCGGGGGGGGACGAGCAGTACTTC. Its protein product is CASSLTGAGGDEQYF.

V is TRBV11-1 and J is TRBJ2-2, with 8 bases identical to TRBD1. With 3 bases clipped from V and 4 bases from J, the junction kept 7 bases outside the gene matches. Germline V gives CDR1 SGHAT, CDR2 FQDESV (reference sequence). This CDR3 is built from 16 residues. The CDR3 coding sequence is TGTGCCAGCAGCTTCCCGGGACAGGTGCTCACCGGGGAGCTGTTTTTT. Translated: CASSFPGQVLTGELFF.

This clonotype was seen at least ten times. J is TRBJ2-5 and V is TRBV10-2; maybe TRBD2 (5 bases). Germline CDR1 and CDR2: WSHSY and SAAADI. With 7 bases removed from V and 5 bases from J, the gap between germline ends came to 20 bases. CDR3 length: 15 residues. Here the CDR3 reads CASTPSDFDKETQYF. In DNA, the CDR3 is TGCGCCAGCACCCCCTCGGACTTTGATAAGGAGACCCAGTACTTC.

This chain joins TRBV7-6 and TRBJ1-6; D is perhaps TRBD1 (6 bases). Germline loops: CDR1 SGHVS, CDR2 FNYEAQ. The V and J ends lost 5 bases and 0 bases respectively, with 17 bases between them. This CDR3 spans 18 amino acids. CDR3 loop: CASSRWGGGYSYNSPLHF. CDR3 nucleotide sequence: TGTGCCAGCAGCCGTTGGGGAGGGGGATACTCCTATAATTCACCCCTCCACTTT.

The V call is TRBV9, the J call TRBJ2-1; D remains ambiguous. This CDR3 contains 14 residues. The germline V gene encodes CDR1 SGDLS and CDR2 YYNGEE. Trimming cost V 0 bases and J 6 bases, with 10 bases left between them. The CDR3 loop is CASSVGGLGNEQFF. The CDR3 region has the DNA TGTGCCAGCAGCGTAGGCGGCCTCGGCAATGAGCAGTTCTTC.

In its sample, this clonotype was seen many times. The chain couples TRBV6-2 or TRBV6-3 to TRBJ2-3; no reliable D call. This CDR3 region has 15 residues. V dropped 0 bases and J dropped 1 base, with 8 bases sitting between them. CDR1 and CDR2 (germline): MNHEY, SVGEGT. CDR3 bases: TGTGCCAGCAGTTACTCGGAGCTCCGCACAGATACGCAGTATTTT. This gives the protein CASSYSELRTDTQYF.

This clonotype has a count of ten or more. V gene TRBV5-5 combines with J gene TRBJ1-2; no reliable D call. The CDR3 has 12 residues. V lost 4 bases to trimming and J lost 5 bases, with 9 bases between them. The germline V gene encodes CDR1 SGHKS and CDR2 YYEKEE (reference sequence). The CDR3 DNA reads TGTGCCAGCAGCCCCGACCAATATGGCTACACCTTC. It is translated as CASSPDQYGYTF.

This clonotype was observed a few times. The chain recombines TRBV10-3 with TRBJ2-2; a possible D gene is TRBD1 (6 bases). There are 13 residues in the CDR3. Germline assignment: CDR1 ENHRY and CDR2 SYGVKD. With 6 bases removed from V and 3 bases from J, the gap between germline ends came to 8 bases. This chain's CDR3 is CAIRGHYTGELFF. The CDR3 DNA reads as TGTGCCATCAGGGGACACTACACCGGGGAGCTGTTTTTT.

To note about this clonotype: This could be a read error, since a much larger clone is one nucleotide away. The CDR3 loop reads CASSSPEAVRETQYF. As DNA, the CDR3 is TGTGCCAGCAGTTCCCCGGAAGCGGTGAGAGAGACCCAGTACTTC. The chain uses TRBV12-3 or TRBV12-4 and TRBJ2-5, with a possible D match to TRBD2 (5 bases). V dropped 4 bases and J dropped 4 bases, with 16 bases sitting between them. This CDR3 comprises 15 residues.

In its sample, this clonotype was seen a few times. The J gene is TRBJ1-2, the V gene TRBV3-1; no clear D. The germline V gene has CDR1 LGHDT and CDR2 YNNKEL (reference sequence). CDR3 size: 14 residues. V was trimmed by 0 bases and J by 4 bases, leaving 9 bases between them. The CDR3 nucleotides read TGTGCCAGCAGCCAAGATTTCCCACCCTATGGCTACACCTTC. Translating gives CASSQDFPPYGYTF.

This clonotype appeared a few times. The V and J genes are TRBV24-1 and TRBJ2-7, with D unresolved. The germline CDR1 and CDR2 sequences are KGHDR and SFDVKD. Trimming stripped 2 bases from V and 1 base from J, with 8 bases between. The CDR3 is made up of 14 amino acids. The CDR3 DNA reads as TGTGCCACCAGTGATTCGACCGCTTCCTACGAGCAGTACTTC. This translates into CATSDSTASYEQYF.

This clonotype was detected many times. The V call is TRBV29-1, the J call TRBJ2-4, with D uncertain. Germline lookup yields CDR1 SQVTM and CDR2 ANQGSEA. The CDR3 loop spans 14 amino acids. Trimming left V 4 bases short and J 0 bases short, with 10 bases between. In nucleotides, the CDR3 is TGCAGCGTTGTAACAGCACTAGCCAAAAACATTCAGTACTTC. Amino acid sequence: CSVVTALAKNIQYF. The whole variable domain, filled in from reference TRBV29-1 and TRBJ2-4, reads SAVISQKPSRDICQRGTSLTIQCQVDSQVTMMFWYRQQPGQSLTLIATANQGSEATYESGFVIDKFPISRPNLTFSTLTVSNMSPEDSSIYLCSVVTALAKNIQYFGAGTRLSVL.

Concerning this clonotype: Just one base apart from a much larger clone, this may be a read error. CDR3 amino acids: CASSVSVLTYGCTF. The CDR3 DNA follows: TGTGCCAGCAGCGTCTCCGTATTGACGTATGGCTGCACCTTC. The V call is TRBV28, the J call TRBJ1-2; D not resolved. Per the germline V gene, CDR1 is MDHEN and CDR2 is SYDVKM. The CDR3 covers 14 residues.

This chain connects TRBV10-2 to TRBJ1-1; 7 bases line up with TRBD1. Germline trimming cut 6 bases from V and 0 bases from J; bases unmatched to any gene: 1. CDR1 and CDR2 from the germline V gene are WSHSY and SAAADI. The CDR3 contains 13 residues. The CDR3 nucleotides are TGCGCCAGCAGGGGACAGATGAACACTGAAGCTTTCTTT. Amino acid sequence: CASRGQMNTEAFF.

This clonotype was detected many times. The genes are TRBV5-1 and TRBJ2-3; D is possibly TRBD2 (7 bases). Between the trimmed V and J ends, which lost 0 bases and 4 bases, there was a span of 12 bases. This CDR3 comprises 15 residues. Germline lookup yields CDR1 SGHRS and CDR2 YFSETQ. The CDR3 protein is CASSLVGGLSDTQYF. The DNA for the CDR3 is TGCGCCAGCAGCTTGGTCGGGGGGCTCTCAGATACGCAGTATTTT. The variable domain in full, with the rest retrieved from reference TRBV5-1 and TRBJ2-3, is KAGVTQTPRYLIKTRGQQVTLSCSPISGHRSVSWYQQTPGQGLQFLFEYFSETQRNKGNFPGRFSGRQFSNSRSEMNVSTLELGDSALYLCASSLVGGLSDTQYFGPGTRLTVL.

This clonotype was seen repeatedly, ten times or more. The rearrangement links TRBV20-1 to TRBJ2-7; weak D call: TRBD1 (6 bases). V was pared by 6 bases and J by 3 bases, with 15 bases between. Germline lookup yields CDR1 DFQATT and CDR2 SNEGSKA (reference sequence). The CDR3 is 13 residues long. The CDR3 here is CSATRDTYYEQYF. The CDR3 DNA sequence: TGCAGTGCCACCAGGGACACATACTACGAGCAGTACTTC.

This clonotype was seen repeatedly, ten times or more. J is TRBJ2-1 and V is TRBV27; the D is unclear. V gave up 3 bases and J gave up 6 bases, with 21 bases separating them. CDR3 length equals 17 residues. Germline V gene sequence: CDR1 MNHEY, CDR2 SMNVEV (reference sequence). This CDR3 reads CASSFRSWPAPGNEQFF. In DNA, the CDR3 is TGTGCCAGCAGTTTTCGATCTTGGCCCGCCCCGGGCAATGAGCAGTTCTTC.

This clonotype was counted at least ten times. The chain carries TRBV5-8 and TRBJ2-1, with 10 bases identical to TRBD2. The CDR3 extends over 14 amino acids. After removal of 10 bases from V and 4 bases from J, the junction contained 8 bases not matched to a gene. Germline assignment: CDR1 SGHTS and CDR2 YDEGEE. CDR3 sequence reads: CARAGGQAYNEQFF. As DNA, the CDR3 is TGTGCCCGAGCGGGAGGGCAGGCGTACAATGAGCAGTTCTTC.

This clonotype was seen at least ten times. The J gene is TRBJ2-5, the V gene TRBV5-1; D uncertain. Germline CDR1 reads SGHRS; CDR2 reads YFSETQ. CDR3 size: 13 residues. V lost 0 bases to trimming and J lost 1 base, with 4 bases between them. CDR3 in amino acids: CASSLGFQETQYF. In DNA, the CDR3 is TGCGCCAGCAGCTTGGGGTTCCAAGAGACCCAGTACTTC.

This clonotype turned up a few times. The chain has TRBV7-2 and TRBJ2-1, with 15 positions matching TRBD2. After removal of 4 bases from V and 6 bases from J, the junction contained 7 bases not matched to a gene. The CDR3 spans 17 residues. CDR1 is SGHTA, CDR2 FQGNSA, per germline. This CDR3 reads CASSSRTSGRARNEQFF. CDR3 sequence (DNA): TGTGCCAGCAGCTCCCGGACTAGCGGGAGGGCCCGCAATGAGCAGTTCTTC.

The chain combines TRBV4-3 with TRBJ2-4; tentative D call: TRBD2 (5 bases). From germline, CDR1 is LGHNA and CDR2 YSLEER. The CDR3 is 17 residues long. Trimming cost V 4 bases and J 1 base, with 17 bases left between them. The CDR3 loop reads CASSLHGRIGAKNIQYF. The CDR3 coding sequence is TGCGCCAGCAGCCTCCATGGGAGAATTGGCGCCAAAAACATTCAGTACTTC.

This clonotype was picked up many times. This chain links TRBV29-1 with TRBJ2-7; TRBD1 aligns across 7 bases. The CDR3 covers 12 residues. Germline values: CDR1 SQVTM, CDR2 ANQGSEA. The V gene end was trimmed by 5 bases and the J gene end by 5 bases; junction bases not matched to a gene: 6. CDR3 sequence: CSVNRGLDEQYF. CDR3 in DNA: TGCAGCGTTAACAGGGGTCTGGACGAGCAGTACTTC.

This clonotype was detected many times. The chain is built from TRBV15 and TRBJ2-1; 11 nucleotides line up with TRBD1. The CDR3 extends over 14 amino acids. Germline CDR1 is LNHNV and CDR2 is YYDKDF (reference sequence). The J segment lost 6 bases and the V segment lost 9 bases, leaving 7 bases of the junction unmatched. The DNA for the CDR3 is TGTGCCACGACCGGGACAGGGGGTCTCAATGAGCAGTTCTTC. It yields the protein CATTGTGGLNEQFF.

The chain is built from TRBV28 and TRBJ2-5; 9 nucleotides align to TRBD1. The CDR3 extends over 14 amino acids. The V segment lost 6 bases and the J segment 4 bases; nucleotides outside the gene matches: 6. From germline, CDR1 is MDHEN and CDR2 SYDVKM. CDR3 sequence reads: CASSRQGGGETQYF. Written as DNA, the CDR3 is TGTGCCAGCAGCCGACAGGGGGGGGGAGAGACCCAGTACTTC.